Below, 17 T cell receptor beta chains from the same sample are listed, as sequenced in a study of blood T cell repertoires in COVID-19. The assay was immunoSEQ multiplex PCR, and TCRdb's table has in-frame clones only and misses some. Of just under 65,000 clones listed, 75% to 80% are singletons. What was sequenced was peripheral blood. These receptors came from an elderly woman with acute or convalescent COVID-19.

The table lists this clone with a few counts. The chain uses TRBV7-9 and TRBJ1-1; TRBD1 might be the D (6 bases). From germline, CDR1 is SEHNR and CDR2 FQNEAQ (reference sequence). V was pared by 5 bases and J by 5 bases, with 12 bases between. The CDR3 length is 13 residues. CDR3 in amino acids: CASSLGQPTEAFF. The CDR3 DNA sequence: TGTGCCAGCAGCCTAGGACAGCCAACTGAAGCTTTCTTT. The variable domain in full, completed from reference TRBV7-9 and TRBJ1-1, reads DTGVSQNPRHKITKRGQNVTFRCDPISEHNRLYWYRQTLGQGPEFLTYFQNEAQLEKSRLLSDRFSAERPKGSFSTLEIQRTEQGDSAMYLCASSLGQPTEAFFGQGTRLTVV.

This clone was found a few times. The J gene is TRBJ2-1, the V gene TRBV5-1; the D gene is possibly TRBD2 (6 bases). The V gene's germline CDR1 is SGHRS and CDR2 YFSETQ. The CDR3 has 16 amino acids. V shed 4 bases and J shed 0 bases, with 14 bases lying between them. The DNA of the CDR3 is TGCGCCAGCAGCCTCGGGGGTCTCAGCTCCTACAATGAGCAGTTCTTC. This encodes CASSLGGLSSYNEQFF.

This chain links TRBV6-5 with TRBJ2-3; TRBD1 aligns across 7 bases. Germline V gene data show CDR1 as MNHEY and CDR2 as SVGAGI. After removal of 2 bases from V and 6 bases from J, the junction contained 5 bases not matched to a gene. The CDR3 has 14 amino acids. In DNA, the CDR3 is TGTGCCAGCAGTTACCGAGGGACAGCTGATACGCAGTATTTT. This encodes CASSYRGTADTQYF.

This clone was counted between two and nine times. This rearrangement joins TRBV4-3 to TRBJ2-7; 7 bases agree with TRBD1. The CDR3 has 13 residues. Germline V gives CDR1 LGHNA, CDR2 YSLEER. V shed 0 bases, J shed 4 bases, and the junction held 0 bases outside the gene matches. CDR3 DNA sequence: TGCGCCAGCAGCCAAGACAGGGGGTACGAGCAGTACTTC. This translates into CASSQDRGYEQYF.

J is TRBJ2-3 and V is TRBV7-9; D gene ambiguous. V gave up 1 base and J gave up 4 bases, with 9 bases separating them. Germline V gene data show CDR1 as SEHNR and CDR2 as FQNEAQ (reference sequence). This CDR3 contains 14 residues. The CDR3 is CASSLGAGADTQYF. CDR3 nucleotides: TGTGCCAGCAGCTTAGGTGCAGGCGCAGATACGCAGTATTTT.

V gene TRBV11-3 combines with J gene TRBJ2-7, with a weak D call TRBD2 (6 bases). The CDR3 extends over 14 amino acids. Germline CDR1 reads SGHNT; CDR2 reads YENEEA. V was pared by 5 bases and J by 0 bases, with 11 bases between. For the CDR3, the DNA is TGTGCCAGCAGCCGGGGGAGGTCCTCCTACGAGCAGTACTTC. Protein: CASSRGRSSYEQYF.

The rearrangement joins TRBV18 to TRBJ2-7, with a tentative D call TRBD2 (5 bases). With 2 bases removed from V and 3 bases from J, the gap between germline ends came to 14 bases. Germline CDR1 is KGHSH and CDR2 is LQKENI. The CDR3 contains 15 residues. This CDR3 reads CASSPVDGLLYEQYF. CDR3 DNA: TGTGCCAGCTCACCAGTGGACGGACTCCTCTACGAGCAGTACTTC.

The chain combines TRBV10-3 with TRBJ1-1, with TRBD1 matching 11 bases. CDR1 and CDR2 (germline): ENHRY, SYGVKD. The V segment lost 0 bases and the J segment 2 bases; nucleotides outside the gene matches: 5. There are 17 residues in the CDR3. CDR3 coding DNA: TGTGCCATCAGTGAGTCGGACAGGGGGCGGCGAAACACTGAAGCTTTCTTT. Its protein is CAISESDRGRRNTEAFF.

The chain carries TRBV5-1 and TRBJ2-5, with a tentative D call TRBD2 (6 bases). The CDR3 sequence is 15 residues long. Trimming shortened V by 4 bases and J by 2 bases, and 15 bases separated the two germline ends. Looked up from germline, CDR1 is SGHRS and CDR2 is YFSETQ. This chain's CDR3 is CASSPTEGRQETQYF. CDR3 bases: TGCGCCAGCAGCCCTACGGAGGGTCGGCAAGAGACCCAGTACTTC.

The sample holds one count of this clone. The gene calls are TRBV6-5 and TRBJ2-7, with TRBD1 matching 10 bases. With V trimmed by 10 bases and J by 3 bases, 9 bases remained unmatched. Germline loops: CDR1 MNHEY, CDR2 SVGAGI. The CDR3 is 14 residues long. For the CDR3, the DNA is TGTGCCACCTCGACAGGGGGCGGAGGCTACGAGCAGTACTTC. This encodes CATSTGGGGYEQYF.

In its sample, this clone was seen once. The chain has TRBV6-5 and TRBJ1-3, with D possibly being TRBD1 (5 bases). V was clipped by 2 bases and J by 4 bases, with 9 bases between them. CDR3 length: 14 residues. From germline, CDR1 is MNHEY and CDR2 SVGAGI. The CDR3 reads CASSYGRAGNTIYF. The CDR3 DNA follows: TGTGCCAGCAGTTACGGCAGGGCCGGAAACACCATATATTTT.

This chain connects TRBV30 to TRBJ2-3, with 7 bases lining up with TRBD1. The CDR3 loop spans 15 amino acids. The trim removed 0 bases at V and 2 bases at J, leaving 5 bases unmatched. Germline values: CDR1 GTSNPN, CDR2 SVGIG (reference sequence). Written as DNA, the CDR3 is TGTGCCTGGAGTGTACGGGACAGATACACAGATACGCAGTATTTT. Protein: CAWSVRDRYTDTQYF. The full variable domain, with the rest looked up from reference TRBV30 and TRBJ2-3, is SQTIHQWPATLVQPVGSPLSLECTVEGTSNPNLYWYRQAAGRGLQLLFYSVGIGQISSEVPQNLSASRPQDRQFILSSKKLLLSDSGFYLCAWSVRDRYTDTQYFGPGTRLTVL.

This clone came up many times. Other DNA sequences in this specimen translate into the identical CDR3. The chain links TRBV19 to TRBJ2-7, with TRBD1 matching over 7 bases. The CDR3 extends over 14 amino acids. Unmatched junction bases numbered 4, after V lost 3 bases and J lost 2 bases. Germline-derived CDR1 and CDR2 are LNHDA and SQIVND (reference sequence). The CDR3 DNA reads TGTGCCAGTAGTATCAGCCAGGGGGCCTACGAGCAGTACTTC. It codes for CASSISQGAYEQYF.

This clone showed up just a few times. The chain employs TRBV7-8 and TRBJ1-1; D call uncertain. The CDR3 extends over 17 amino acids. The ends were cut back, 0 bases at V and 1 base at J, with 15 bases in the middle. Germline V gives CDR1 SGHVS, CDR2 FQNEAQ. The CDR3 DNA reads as TGTGCCAGCAGCTTAGCGCGGGCGAGGTCCCAGAACACTGAAGCTTTCTTT. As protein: CASSLARARSQNTEAFF.

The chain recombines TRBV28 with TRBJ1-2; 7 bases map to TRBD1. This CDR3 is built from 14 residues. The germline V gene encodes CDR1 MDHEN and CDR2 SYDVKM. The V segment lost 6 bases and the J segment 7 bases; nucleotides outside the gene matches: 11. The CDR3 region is CASRFRQGWSGYTF. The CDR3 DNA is TGTGCCAGCAGGTTTCGACAGGGATGGTCTGGCTACACCTTC.

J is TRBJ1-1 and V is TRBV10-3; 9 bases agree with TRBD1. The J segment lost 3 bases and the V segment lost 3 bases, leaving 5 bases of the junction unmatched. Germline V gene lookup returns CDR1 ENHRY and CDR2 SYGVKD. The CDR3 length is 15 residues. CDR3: CAISDGTGRHTEAFF. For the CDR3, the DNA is TGTGCCATCAGTGATGGGACAGGGAGGCACACTGAAGCTTTCTTT.

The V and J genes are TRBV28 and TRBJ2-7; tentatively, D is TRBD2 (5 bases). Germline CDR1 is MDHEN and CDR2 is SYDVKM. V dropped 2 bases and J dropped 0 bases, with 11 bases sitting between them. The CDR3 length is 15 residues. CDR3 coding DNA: TGTGCCAGCAGTTTAAGCGGACCTTTCTCCTACGAGCAGTACTTC. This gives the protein CASSLSGPFSYEQYF.